Ten or more counts support the clone carrying this T cell receptor beta chain. What it binds is unknown. The data were taken from a study of blood T cells in healthy people across ages. Study-wide results and caveats: What prevented conclusive comparison of naive and antigen-experienced cells was that PBMCs were unsorted.

V dropped 7 bases and J dropped 2 bases, with 12 bases sitting between them. The CDR3 has 14 residues. CDR1 MNHEY and CDR2 SMNVEV come from the germline V gene (reference sequence). Next came a second PCR, run for about 7 to 12 cycles, which used a sample-barcoded 5' primer along with a J-beta primer mix. TCRdb itself ran the 5' RACE reads through MiXCR, one entry per CDR3 protein. Of just under 900,000 distinct CDR3 sequences in the sample, 29% were seen once. The rearrangement uses TRBV27 and TRBJ1-5; a weak D match, TRBD1 (5 bases). This TCR came from a woman at least 80 years old in good health. The sequenced sample was blood. The CDR3: CASKELGRNQPQHF. The CDR3 DNA reads as TGTGCCAGCAAGGAATTGGGACGCAATCAGCCCCAGCATTTT.